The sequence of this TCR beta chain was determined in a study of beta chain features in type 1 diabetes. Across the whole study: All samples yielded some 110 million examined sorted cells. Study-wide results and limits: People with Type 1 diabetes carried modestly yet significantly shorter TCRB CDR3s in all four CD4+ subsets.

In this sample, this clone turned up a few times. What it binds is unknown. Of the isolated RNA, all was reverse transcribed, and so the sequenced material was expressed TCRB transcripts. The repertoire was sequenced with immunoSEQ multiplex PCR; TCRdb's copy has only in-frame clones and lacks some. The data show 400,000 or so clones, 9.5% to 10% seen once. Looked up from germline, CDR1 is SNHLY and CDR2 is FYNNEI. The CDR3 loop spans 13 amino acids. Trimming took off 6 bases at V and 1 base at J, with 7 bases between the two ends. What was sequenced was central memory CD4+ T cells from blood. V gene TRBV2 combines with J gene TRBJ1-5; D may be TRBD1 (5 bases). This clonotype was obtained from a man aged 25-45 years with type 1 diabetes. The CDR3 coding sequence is TGTGCCAGCAGCCGGGACAGCAATCAGCCCCAGCATTTT. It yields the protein CASSRDSNQPQHF.